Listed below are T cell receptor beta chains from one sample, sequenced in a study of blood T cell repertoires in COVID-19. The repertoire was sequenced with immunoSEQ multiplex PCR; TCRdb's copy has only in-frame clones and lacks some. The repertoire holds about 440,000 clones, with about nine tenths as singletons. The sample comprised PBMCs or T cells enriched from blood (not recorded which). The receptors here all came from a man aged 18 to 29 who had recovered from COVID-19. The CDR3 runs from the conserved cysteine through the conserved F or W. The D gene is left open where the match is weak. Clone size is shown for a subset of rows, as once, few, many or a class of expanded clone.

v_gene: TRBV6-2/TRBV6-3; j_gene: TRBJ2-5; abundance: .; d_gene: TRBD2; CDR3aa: CASSSGRYDGGQETQYF; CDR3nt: TGTGCCAGCAGTAGCGGGAGGTACGACGGGGGCCAAGAGACCCAGTACTTC
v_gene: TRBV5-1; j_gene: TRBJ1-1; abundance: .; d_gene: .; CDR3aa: CASSRDSQNTEAFF; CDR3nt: TGCGCCAGCAGCCGCGACAGCCAGAACACTGAAGCTTTCTTT
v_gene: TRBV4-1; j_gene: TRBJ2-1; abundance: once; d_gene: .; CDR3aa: CASSQEGQGSYNEQFF; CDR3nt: TGCGCCAGCAGCCAAGAGGGCCAGGGGTCCTACAATGAGCAGTTCTTC
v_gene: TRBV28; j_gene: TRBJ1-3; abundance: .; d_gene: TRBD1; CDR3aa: CASSLFSGTDSGNTIYF; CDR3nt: TGTGCCAGCAGTTTATTCTCGGGGACAGACTCTGGAAACACCATATATTTT
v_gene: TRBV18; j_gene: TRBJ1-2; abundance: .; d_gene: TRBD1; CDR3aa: CASSPPGQGANYGYTF; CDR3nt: TGTGCCAGCTCACCCCCGGGACAGGGAGCTAACTATGGCTACACCTTC
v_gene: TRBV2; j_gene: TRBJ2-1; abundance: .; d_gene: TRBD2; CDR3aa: CASTKRAGGAYNEQFF; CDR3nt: TGTGCCAGCACAAAAAGAGCGGGAGGCGCCTACAATGAGCAGTTCTTC
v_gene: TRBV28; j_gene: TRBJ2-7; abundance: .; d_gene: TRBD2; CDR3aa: CASSQLSGRREQYF; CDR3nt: TGTGCCAGCAGTCAACTTAGCGGGAGGAGGGAGCAGTACTTC
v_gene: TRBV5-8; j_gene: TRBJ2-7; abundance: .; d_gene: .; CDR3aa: CASSSAGQTTYEQYF; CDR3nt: TGTGCCAGCAGCTCGGCCGGACAGACAACCTACGAGCAGTACTTC
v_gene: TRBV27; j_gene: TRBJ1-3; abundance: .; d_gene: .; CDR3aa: CASSLSPGRGGNTIYF; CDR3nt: TGTGCCAGCAGTTTATCACCAGGGAGGGGTGGAAACACCATATATTTT
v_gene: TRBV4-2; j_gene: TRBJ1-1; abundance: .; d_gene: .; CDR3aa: CASSHPQGTGTEAFF; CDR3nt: TGTGCCAGCAGCCACCCACAGGGCACGGGGACTGAAGCTTTCTTT
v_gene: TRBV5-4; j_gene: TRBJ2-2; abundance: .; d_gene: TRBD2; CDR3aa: CASSLGGRANTGELFF; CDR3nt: TGTGCCAGCAGCTTGGGTGGGAGGGCGAACACCGGGGAGCTGTTTTTT
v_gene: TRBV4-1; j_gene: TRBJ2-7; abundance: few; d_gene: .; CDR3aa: CASSQDRPSPYEQYF; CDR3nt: TGCGCCAGCAGCCAAGATCGGCCTAGCCCGTACGAGCAGTACTTC
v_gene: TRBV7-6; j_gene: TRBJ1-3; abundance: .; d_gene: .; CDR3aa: CASSLGPGGETIYF; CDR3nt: TGTGCCAGCAGCTTAGGTCCGGGAGGCGAGACCATATATTTT
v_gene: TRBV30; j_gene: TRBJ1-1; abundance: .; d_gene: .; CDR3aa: CAWSGFDRRTEAFF; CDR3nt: TGTGCCTGGAGTGGGTTTGACAGGCGCACTGAAGCTTTCTTT
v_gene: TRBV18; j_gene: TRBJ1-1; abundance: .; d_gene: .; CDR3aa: CASSPDRVNTEAFF; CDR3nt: TGTGCCAGCTCACCCGACAGAGTGAACACTGAAGCTTTCTTT
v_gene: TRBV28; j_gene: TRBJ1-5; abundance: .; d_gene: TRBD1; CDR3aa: CASTNRGRGYSNQPQHF; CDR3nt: TGTGCCAGTACTAACAGGGGACGGGGATATAGCAATCAGCCCCAGCATTTT
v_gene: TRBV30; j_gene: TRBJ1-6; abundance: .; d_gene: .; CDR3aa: CAWSAPITRVRSPLHF; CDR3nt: TGTGCCTGGAGTGCGCCTATTACGCGGGTCAGATCACCCCTCCACTTT
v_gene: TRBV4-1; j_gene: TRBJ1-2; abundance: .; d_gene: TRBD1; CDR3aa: CASSLRDRDLLGYTF; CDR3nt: TGCGCCAGCAGCCTCCGGGACAGGGATCTTTTGGGCTACACCTTC
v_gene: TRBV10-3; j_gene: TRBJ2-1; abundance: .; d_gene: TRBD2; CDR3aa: CAISESPTSGRADEQFF; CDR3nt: TGTGCCATCAGTGAGTCTCCGACTAGCGGGAGGGCCGACGAGCAGTTCTTC
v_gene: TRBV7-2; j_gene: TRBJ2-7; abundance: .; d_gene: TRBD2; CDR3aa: CASSFPGLAGPEQYF; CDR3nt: TGTGCCAGCAGCTTTCCGGGACTAGCGGGACCCGAGCAGTACTTC
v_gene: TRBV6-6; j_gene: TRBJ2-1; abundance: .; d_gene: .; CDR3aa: CASSQNRDNEQFF; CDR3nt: TGTGCCAGCAGCCAGAACAGGGACAATGAGCAGTTCTTC
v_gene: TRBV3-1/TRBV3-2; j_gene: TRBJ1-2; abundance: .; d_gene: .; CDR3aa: CASSQEAGGGYGYTF; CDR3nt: TGTGCCAGCAGCCAAGAAGCTGGGGGGGGCTATGGCTACACCTTC
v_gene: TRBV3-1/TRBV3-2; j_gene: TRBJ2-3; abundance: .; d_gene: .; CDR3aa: CASRRGTDTQYF; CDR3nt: TGTGCCAGCCGCCGCGGCACAGATACGCAGTATTTT
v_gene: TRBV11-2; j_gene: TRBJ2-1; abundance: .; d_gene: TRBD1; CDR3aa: CASSLMGAGGYNEQFF; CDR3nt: TGTGCCAGCAGCTTAATGGGGGCAGGGGGTTATAATGAGCAGTTCTTC
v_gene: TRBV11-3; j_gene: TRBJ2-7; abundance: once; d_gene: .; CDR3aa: CASSNENIPFYEQYF; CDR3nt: TGTGCCAGCAGCAACGAAAACATACCTTTCTACGAGCAGTACTTC
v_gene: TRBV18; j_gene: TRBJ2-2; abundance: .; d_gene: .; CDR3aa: CASSPGFQEHTGELFF; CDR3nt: TGTGCCAGCTCACCAGGTTTCCAGGAACACACCGGGGAGCTGTTTTTT
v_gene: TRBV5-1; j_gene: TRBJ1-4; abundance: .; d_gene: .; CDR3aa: CASSFQGRGEKLFF; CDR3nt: TGCGCCAGCAGCTTTCAGGGCAGGGGTGAAAAACTGTTTTTT
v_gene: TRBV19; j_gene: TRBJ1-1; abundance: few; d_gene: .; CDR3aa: CASAGWGNTEAFF; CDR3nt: TGTGCCAGTGCAGGGTGGGGAAACACTGAAGCTTTCTTT
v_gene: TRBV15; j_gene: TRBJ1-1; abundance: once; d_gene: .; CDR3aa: CATSRDIGGEAFF; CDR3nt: TGTGCCACCAGCAGAGATATCGGGGGAGAAGCTTTCTTT
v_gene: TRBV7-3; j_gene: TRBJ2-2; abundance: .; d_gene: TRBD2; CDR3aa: CASSLIGGRNTGELFF; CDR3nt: TGTGCCAGCAGCTTAATTGGCGGGAGAAACACCGGGGAGCTGTTTTTT
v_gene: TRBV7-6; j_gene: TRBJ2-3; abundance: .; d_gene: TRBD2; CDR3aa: CASSPRARERSTDTQYF; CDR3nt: TGTGCCAGCAGCCCCAGGGCGCGGGAGCGGAGCACAGATACGCAGTATTTT
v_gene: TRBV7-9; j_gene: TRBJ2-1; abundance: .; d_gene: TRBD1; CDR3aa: CASSLTAGQGVVF; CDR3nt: TGTGCCAGCAGCTTAACTGCGGGACAGGGTGTCGTCTTC
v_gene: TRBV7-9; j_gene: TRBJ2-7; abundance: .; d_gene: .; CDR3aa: CASSRLDGTYEQYF; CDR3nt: TGTGCCAGCAGCCGCCTTGACGGGACCTACGAGCAGTACTTC
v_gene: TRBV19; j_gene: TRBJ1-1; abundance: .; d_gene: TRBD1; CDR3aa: CASSRDREYTEAFF; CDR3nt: TGTGCCAGTAGTAGGGACAGGGAGTACACTGAAGCTTTCTTT
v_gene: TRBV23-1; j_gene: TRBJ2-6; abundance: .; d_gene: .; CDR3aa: CASIHRGGWLAGANVLTF; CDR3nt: TGCGCCAGCATACACCGCGGGGGCTGGTTGGCCGGGGCCAACGTCCTGACTTTC
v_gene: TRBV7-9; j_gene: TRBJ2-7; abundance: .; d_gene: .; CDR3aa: CASSQMGQEQYF; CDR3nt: TGTGCCAGCAGCCAGATGGGACAAGAGCAGTACTTC
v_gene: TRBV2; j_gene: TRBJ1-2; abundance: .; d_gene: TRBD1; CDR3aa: CASRRQGADYGYTF; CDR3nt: TGTGCCAGCAGAAGACAGGGGGCGGACTATGGCTACACCTTC
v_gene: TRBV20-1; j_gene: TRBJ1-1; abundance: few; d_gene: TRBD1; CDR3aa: CSAGQGLAFF; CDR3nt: TGCAGTGCTGGACAGGGACTGGCTTTCTTT
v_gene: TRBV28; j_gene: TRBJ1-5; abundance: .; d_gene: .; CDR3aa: CASSPQVTSQPQHF; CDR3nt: TGTGCCAGCAGCCCACAGGTTACCTCGCAGCCCCAGCATTTT
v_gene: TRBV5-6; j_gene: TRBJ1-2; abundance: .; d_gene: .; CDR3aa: CASRPRAQLGNNYGYTF; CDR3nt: TGTGCCAGCAGACCCAGGGCCCAATTGGGAAATAACTATGGCTACACCTTC